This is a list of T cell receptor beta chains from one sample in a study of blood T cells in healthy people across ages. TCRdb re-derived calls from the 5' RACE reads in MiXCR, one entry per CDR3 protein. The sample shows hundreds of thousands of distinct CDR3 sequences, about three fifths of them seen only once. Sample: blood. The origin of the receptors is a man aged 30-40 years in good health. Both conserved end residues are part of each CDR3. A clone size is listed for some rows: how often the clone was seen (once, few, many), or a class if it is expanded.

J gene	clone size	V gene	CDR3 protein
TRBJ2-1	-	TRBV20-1	CSASSASYNEQFF
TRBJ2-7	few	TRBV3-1	CASSPAMNSYEQYF
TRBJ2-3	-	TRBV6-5	CASSGRGYTQYF
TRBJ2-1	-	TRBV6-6	CASGSGEQFF
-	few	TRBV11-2	CASSRARGEQYF
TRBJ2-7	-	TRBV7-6	CASGVGTGSYEQYF
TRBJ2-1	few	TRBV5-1	CASSLEAHNEQFF
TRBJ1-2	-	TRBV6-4	CASSAGTGVGGNTF
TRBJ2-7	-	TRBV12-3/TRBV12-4	CASGFISSYEQYF
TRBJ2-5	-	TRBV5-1	CASSLARGGTDHKETQYF
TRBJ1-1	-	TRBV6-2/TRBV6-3	CASSAMGQGAMNTEAFF
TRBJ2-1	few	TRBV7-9	CASSVGDNEQFF
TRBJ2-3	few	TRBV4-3	CASSQGDYDTQYF
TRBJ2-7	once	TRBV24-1	CATSDSPGQGSNEQYF
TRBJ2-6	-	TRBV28	CASSLGGTVASGANVLTF
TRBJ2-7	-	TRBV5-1	CASSNALDSYEQYF
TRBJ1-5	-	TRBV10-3	CAIGDPNRPQHF
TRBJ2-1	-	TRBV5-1	CVSSTRLAGPEPGYNEQFF
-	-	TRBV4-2	CASSQGLAGVWETQYF
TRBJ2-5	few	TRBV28	CASSTGGWLETQYF